The entry below gives a single T cell receptor (beta chain) sequence along with its context. Original data processing: Estimated nucleated cell counts came from reference gene primer amplification. Generated by immunoSEQ multiplex PCR, the TCRdb table keeps only in-frame clones and is missing some. V and J calls and clone size are as listed in that table; D and trimming were resolved from the DNA. The data show about 76,000 clones, roughly 91% seen once. These data come from a study of blood T cell repertoires in COVID-19. The CDR3 totals 16 residues. After removal of 1 base from V and 3 bases from J, the junction contained 6 bases not matched to a gene. Germline CDR1 and CDR2: SGHNT and YYREEE (reference sequence).

The TCR was taken from a woman older than 75 with active or convalescent COVID-19. The specimen sequenced was peripheral blood. V gene TRBV5-4 combines with J gene TRBJ2-2, with 7 bases that match TRBD2. The CDR3 protein is CASSLKGGGYTGELFF. DNA for the CDR3: TGTGCCAGCAGCTTGAAAGGCGGGGGATACACCGGGGAGCTGTTTTTT.